One T cell receptor beta chain is described in this entry. The antigen remains undetermined. This specimen belongs to a study of T cell repertoires in ileal Crohn's disease. About the research overall: Thiopurines (approximately ten) or anti-TNF agents (around 17) were given postoperatively to about half.

Study-level findings and limits: Every patient over 26.8% clonality showed endoscopic recurrence.

Sequenced by immunoSEQ multiplex PCR; TCRdb stores in-frame clones only, minus some. The sample shows around 7,500 clones, 70% of them seen only once. The CDR3 totals 14 residues. Germline V lookup: CDR1 SEHNR, CDR2 FQNEAQ (reference sequence). With 2 bases clipped from V and 6 bases from J, the junction kept 5 bases outside the gene matches. Material for sequencing was ileal tissue. This chain joins TRBV7-9 and TRBJ2-7; 9 bases are a match to TRBD2. This TCR derives from an adult with Crohn's disease. CDR3 loop: CASSLWAGGPEQYF. The DNA for the CDR3 is TGTGCCAGCAGCTTATGGGCGGGGGGGCCCGAGCAGTACTTC.